The clone carrying this T cell receptor beta chain was seen repeatedly, ten times or more. Its specificity is not known. The CDR3 runs 16 residues. Trimming stripped 5 bases from V and 5 bases from J, with 22 bases between. CDR1 is SGHAT, CDR2 FQNNGV, per germline. Hyperthyroidism in these 18- to 65-year-old patients was newly diagnosed, lasting under 2 months. RNA transcripts yielded amplified TCR beta CDR3 regions. Following a first-round RT-PCR that used HTBI primers, a second-round multiplex PCR was carried out. TCRdb called the multiplex PCR reads again in MiXCR, with one record for every CDR3 protein. The table shows about 400,000 distinct CDR3 sequences, with around 21% occurring only once. The data were obtained in a study of Graves' ophthalmopathy and Graves' hyperthyroidism. Study-wide results and caveats: In blood appeared most of the expanded thyroid clonotypes whose frequency exceeded 0.001.

The chain couples TRBV11-2 to TRBJ2-7; possibly TRBD2 for D (5 bases). Sequenced material: peripheral blood. The sequence was collected from a young woman with stable Graves' hyperthyroidism. The CDR3 here is CASSPFRAAMEDEQYF. In nucleotides, the CDR3 is TGTGCCAGCAGCCCGTTCCGGGCAGCGATGGAGGACGAGCAGTACTTC.